The 18 T cell receptor beta chains given below trace back to one sample, sequenced in a study of blood T cells in healthy people across ages. A sample-barcoded 5' primer and a J-beta primer mix were used in a second PCR of about 6 to 11 cycles. TCRdb reprocessed the 5' RACE reads via MiXCR and lists one record per CDR3 protein. The sample shows about 670,000 distinct CDR3 sequences, about 50% of them seen only once. Sequencing was carried out using blood. These TCRs come from an elderly woman in good health.

The rearrangement uses TRBV20-1 and TRBJ1-4; the D gene is possibly TRBD1 (5 bases). V was cut by 5 bases and J by 4 bases, with 11 bases left in between. The CDR3 sequence is 13 residues long. Germline loops: CDR1 DFQATT, CDR2 SNEGSKA (reference sequence). The CDR3 here is CSALGTDNEKLFF. The CDR3 bases are TGCAGTGCTCTCGGGACCGATAATGAAAAACTGTTTTTT.

Comments on this clonotype: A much larger clone is a single base away; this may be a read error. V gene TRBV10-2 combines with J gene TRBJ2-1; maybe TRBD2 (6 bases). CDR3 length equals 18 residues. V dropped 8 bases and J dropped 0 bases, with 23 bases sitting between them. Germline V gives CDR1 WSHSY, CDR2 SAAADI. CDR3 sequence (DNA): TGCGCCAGCTCAGGAGCCCAGCGGGCCCTGAGCTCCTACAATGAGCAGTTCTTC. This gives the protein CASSGAQRALSSYNEQFF.

This clonotype was observed many times. V usage is TRBV20-1 and J usage is TRBJ1-5; possible D gene TRBD1, 5 bases. Germline CDR1 is DFQATT and CDR2 is SNEGSKA (reference sequence). V lost 3 bases to trimming and J lost 1 base, with 13 bases between them. The CDR3 is made up of 15 amino acids. CDR3 sequence reads: CSASPPQGSNQPQHF. The CDR3 coding sequence is TGCAGTGCTAGTCCCCCCCAGGGAAGCAATCAGCCCCAGCATTTT.

This sequence joins TRBV20-1 and TRBJ2-5; D is undetermined. The better agreement between TRBJ2-7 and the DNA end casts doubt on the J call. Germline CDR1 DFQATT, CDR2 SNEGSKA (reference sequence). This CDR3 contains 11 residues. CDR3 protein: CSALDGYEQYF. The CDR3 coding sequence is TGCAGTGCTTTGGACGGTTACGAGCAGTACTTC.

This clonotype was recorded at least ten times. The rearrangement uses TRBV7-3 and TRBJ2-3, with 13 bases aligning to TRBD2. The junction had 3 bases not matched to a gene; V was cut back by 0 bases and J by 6 bases. The CDR3 is made up of 16 amino acids. Germline values: CDR1 SGHTA, CDR2 FQGTGA. CDR3 DNA sequence: TGTGCCAGCAGCTTAACGACTAGCGGGGGGAGGGATACGCAGTATTTT. Its translation is CASSLTTSGGRDTQYF.

In its sample, this clonotype was seen a few times. This rearrangement joins TRBV12-3 or TRBV12-4 to TRBJ2-3; 7 bases match TRBD1. The length of the CDR3 is 14 residues. After removal of 2 bases from V and 2 bases from J, the junction contained 1 base not matched to a gene. The CDR3 loop is CASSLQGVTDTQYF. DNA for the CDR3: TGTGCCAGCAGTTTACAGGGGGTCACAGATACGCAGTATTTT.

This clonotype has ten or more counts. V is TRBV29-1 and J is TRBJ2-5, with 11 bases identical to TRBD2. V lost 4 bases, J lost 3 bases, and 1 base stayed unmatched. This CDR3 spans 13 amino acids. Germline CDR1 and CDR2: SQVTM and ANQGSEA. The CDR3 nucleotides read TGCAGCGTTGTGACTAGCGGGGAAGAGACCCAGTACTTC. Residues: CSVVTSGEETQYF.

This clonotype appeared once. A much larger clone lies a single base off, so this may be a read error. V is TRBV5-5 and J is TRBJ1-2; D remains ambiguous. The CDR3 is 11 amino acids. V was clipped by 0 bases and J by 7 bases, with 4 bases between them. Germline CDR1 reads SGHKS; CDR2 reads YYEKEE (reference sequence). The CDR3 DNA is TGTGCCAGCAGCTTGGGGACTGGCTACACCTTC. Protein: CASSLGTGYTF.

A few counts support this clonotype. The rearrangement joins TRBV18 to TRBJ2-7; D may be TRBD1 (6 bases). Deletions cut 3 bases from V and 3 bases from J, with 12 bases between. Germline V gene sequence: CDR1 KGHSH, CDR2 LQKENI. The CDR3 runs 14 residues. CDR3 amino acids: CASSPTGRDYEQYF. CDR3 DNA sequence: TGTGCCAGCTCACCGACAGGTAGAGACTACGAGCAGTACTTC.

The chain employs TRBV6-5 and TRBJ1-2; D is unclear. The germline gives CDR1 MNHEY, CDR2 SVGAGI. The CDR3 runs 15 residues. The germline V and J ends were trimmed by 6 bases and 3 bases, with 17 bases remaining between them. The CDR3 sequence: CASRNGVLRDYGYTF. The DNA of the CDR3 is TGTGCCAGCAGAAACGGGGTACTCCGGGACTATGGCTACACCTTC.

This clonotype was counted a few times. The chain joins TRBV24-1 to TRBJ2-2; D gene unclear. The V end lost 0 bases, the J end lost 0 bases, and 7 bases lay between the germline ends. The CDR3 length is 16 residues. Germline V gives CDR1 KGHDR, CDR2 SFDVKD. The CDR3 spells CATSDLGRTNTGELFF. CDR3 sequence (DNA): TGTGCCACCAGTGATTTGGGTCGAACGAACACCGGGGAGCTGTTTTTT.

The chain couples TRBV6-2 or TRBV6-3 to TRBJ2-1; D uncertain. CDR1 and CDR2 (germline): MNHEY, SVGEGT. There are 11 residues in the CDR3. Trimming removed 7 bases from V and 6 bases from J, with 7 bases in between. CDR3 loop: CASKASNEQFF. CDR3 nucleotides: TGTGCCAGCAAGGCTAGCAATGAGCAGTTCTTC.

This clonotype was detected many times. The chain recombines TRBV9 with TRBJ2-5; 9 bases match TRBD1. The CDR3 contains 14 residues. Germline CDR1 and CDR2: SGDLS and YYNGEE. V shed 3 bases and J 2 bases; nucleotides not matched to a gene: 2. CDR3 region: CASSGTGVQETQYF. The CDR3 DNA is TGTGCCAGCAGCGGGACAGGGGTTCAAGAGACCCAGTACTTC.

In this sample, this clonotype turned up many times. The chain carries TRBV7-2 and TRBJ2-7; D may be TRBD1 or TRBD2 (5 bases each). The DNA end lines up better with TRBJ2-4; the J call may be wrong. Germline V lookup: CDR1 SGHTA, CDR2 FQGNSA. The CDR3 consists of 13 residues. In DNA, the CDR3 is TGTGCCAGCAGCTTGGGACCCACGAACATTCAGTACTTC. The encoded protein is CASSLGPTNIQYF.

The table lists this clonotype with many counts. In DNA, the CDR3 is TGCAGTGCTACCTCCTCCCAACGCGGGACTTTAGACGAGCAGTACTTC. It specifies CSATSSQRGTLDEQYF. The chain uses TRBV20-1 and TRBJ2-7, with TRBD2 as a possible D gene (6 bases). Per germline, CDR1 DFQATT and CDR2 SNEGSKA (reference sequence). The V end lost 4 bases, the J end lost 5 bases, and 24 bases lay between the germline ends. The CDR3 runs 16 residues.

Many counts were recorded for this clonotype. The chain employs TRBV7-8 and TRBJ1-5, with TRBD1 as a possible D gene (6 bases). CDR1 and CDR2 from the germline V gene are SGHVS and FQNEAQ. With 1 base removed from V and 6 bases from J, the gap between germline ends came to 13 bases. The CDR3 consists of 15 residues. CDR3 sequence (DNA): TGTGCCAGCAGCTTAGGTGAGGGGGAGACTCAGCCCCAGCATTTT. Residues: CASSLGEGETQPQHF. Full variable domain (remainder filled in from reference TRBV7-8 and TRBJ1-5): GAGVSQSPRYKVAKRGQDVALRCDPISGHVSLFWYQQALGQGPEFLTYFQNEAQLDKSGLPSDRFFAERPEGSVSTLKIQRTQQEDSAVYLCASSLGEGETQPQHFGDGTRLSIL.

The chain combines TRBV11-2 with TRBJ2-5; D is perhaps TRBD1 or TRBD2 (5 bases each). The CDR3 loop spans 15 amino acids. Germline V gene lookup returns CDR1 SGHAT and CDR2 FQNNGV. The germline V and J ends were trimmed by 6 bases and 7 bases, with 21 bases remaining between them. CDR3 residues: CASRRPGRNLGTQYF. CDR3 DNA sequence: TGTGCCAGCAGACGACCGGGACGGAATTTAGGGACCCAGTACTTC.

The rearrangement links TRBV29-1 to TRBJ2-3; D call uncertain. This CDR3 contains 14 residues. The ends were cut back, 4 bases at V and 2 bases at J, with 13 bases in the middle. The germline V gene encodes CDR1 SQVTM and CDR2 ANQGSEA. DNA of the CDR3: TGCAGCGTTGGTGGACGCCTCCACACAGATACGCAGTATTTT. Encoded protein: CSVGGRLHTDTQYF.